One and the same sample provided the 3 T cell receptor beta chains below, sequenced in a study of blood T cell repertoires in COVID-19. Generated by immunoSEQ multiplex PCR, the TCRdb table keeps only in-frame clones and is missing some. Of fewer than 350,000 clones listed, 86% were seen once; the top ten hold roughly 12%. The sample consisted of peripheral blood. The receptors here all came from a woman in her 30s with COVID-19, enrolled during active disease.

The V call is TRBV7-8, the J call TRBJ1-6; 7 bases align to TRBD1. This CDR3 comprises 15 residues. V gave up 2 bases and J gave up 8 bases; unmatched junction bases: 6. Germline CDR1 SGHVS, CDR2 FQNEAQ. The CDR3 loop is CASSLITGVDSPLHF. In DNA, the CDR3 is TGTGCCAGCAGCTTAATTACAGGGGTGGATTCACCCCTCCACTTT.

The chain has TRBV7-9 and TRBJ2-1, with 8 bases matching TRBD2. This CDR3 is 17 amino acids long. CDR1 and CDR2 from the germline V gene are SEHNR and FQNEAQ (reference sequence). V lost 5 bases and J lost 2; bases outside the gene matches: 11. CDR3 in DNA: TGTGCCAGCAGCCCAGAGGAAGCGGGGGCCACCTACAATGAGCAGTTCTTC. Translation gives CASSPEEAGATYNEQFF.

This clone was counted once. The chain recombines TRBV14 with TRBJ2-3; 9 nucleotides align to TRBD2. Germline V CDR1 and CDR2: SGHDN, FVKESK. The CDR3 runs to 16 residues. After removal of 0 bases from V and 4 bases from J, the junction contained 5 bases not matched to a gene. Here the CDR3 DNA reads TGTGCCAGCAGCCAAGAACCCCGCGGGGGGGCAGATACGCAGTATTTT. Translated: CASSQEPRGGADTQYF.